Sequencing of this T cell receptor beta chain was carried out in a study of OX40 agonist ivuxolimab in advanced cancers. About the study: Ivuxolimab, an agonist antibody against OX40 (CD134), was given to patients. The group had a mean age of about 60 years, ranged from about 23 to 79, and was 80% to 90% male.

Produced via immunoSEQ multiplex PCR; TCRdb's table is partial and in-frame only. The sample has some 85,000 clones, more than 70% seen once. Germline trimming cut 6 bases from V and 4 bases from J; bases unmatched to any gene: 6. Germline V gene data show CDR1 as MNHEY and CDR2 as SVGAGI. The CDR3 extends over 14 amino acids. Details on this clone: The target antigen is unknown.

Study-level findings and limits: At 0.1 to 3.0 mg/kg, clonal expansion of CD4+ and CD8+ blood T cells had occurred by week 6.

Material: CD4+ or CD8+ T cells sorted from blood, obtained in a trial of the OX40 agonist ivuxolimab. The clonotype was recovered from an adult with an advanced solid tumor such as melanoma, head and neck, liver or kidney cancer. This chain connects TRBV6-5 to TRBJ1-5, with 7 bases fitting TRBD1. Here the CDR3 DNA reads TGTGCCAGCAGGACGAAGACAGGGAATCAGCCCCAGCATTTT. This gives the protein CASRTKTGNQPQHF.